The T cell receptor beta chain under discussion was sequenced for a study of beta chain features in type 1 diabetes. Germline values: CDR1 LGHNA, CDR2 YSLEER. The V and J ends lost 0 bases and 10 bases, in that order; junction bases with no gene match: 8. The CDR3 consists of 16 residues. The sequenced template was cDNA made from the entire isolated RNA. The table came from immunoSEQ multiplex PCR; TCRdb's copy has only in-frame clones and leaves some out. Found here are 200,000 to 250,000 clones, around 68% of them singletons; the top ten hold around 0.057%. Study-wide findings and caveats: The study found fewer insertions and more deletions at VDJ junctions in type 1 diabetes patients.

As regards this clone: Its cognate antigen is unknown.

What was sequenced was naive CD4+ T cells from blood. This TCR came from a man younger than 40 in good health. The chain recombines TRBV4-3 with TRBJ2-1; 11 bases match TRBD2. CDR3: CASSQEASGRNGEQFF. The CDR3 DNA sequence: TGCGCCAGCAGCCAAGAGGCTAGCGGGAGGAATGGAGAGCAGTTCTTC.